This T cell receptor beta chain came from a study of patients and donors after allogeneic stem cell transplantation. TCRdb itself ran the RT-PCR reads through MiXCR, one entry per CDR3 protein. The table includes over 9,500 distinct CDR3 sequences, approximately 6% detected once. This CDR3 region has 15 residues. Germline CDR1 reads SGHDT; CDR2 reads YYEEEE. The V segment lost 2 bases and the J segment 1 base; nucleotides outside the gene matches: 1. The sample holds a few counts of this clonotype. The sequenced sample consisted of blood, either unsorted or a sorted T cell fraction (not recorded which). This chain joins TRBV5-6 and TRBJ2-2; 8 positions agree with TRBD2. The TCR was taken from a human donor who was either an allogeneic HSCT recipient or a stem cell or donor lymphocyte infusion donor (not recorded which). It is not recorded whose cells these are; they may come from a transplant donor. In DNA form, the CDR3 reads TGTGCCAGCAGCTTCACTAGCGGGAACACCGGGGAGCTGTTTTTT. Its translation is CASSFTSGNTGELFF.